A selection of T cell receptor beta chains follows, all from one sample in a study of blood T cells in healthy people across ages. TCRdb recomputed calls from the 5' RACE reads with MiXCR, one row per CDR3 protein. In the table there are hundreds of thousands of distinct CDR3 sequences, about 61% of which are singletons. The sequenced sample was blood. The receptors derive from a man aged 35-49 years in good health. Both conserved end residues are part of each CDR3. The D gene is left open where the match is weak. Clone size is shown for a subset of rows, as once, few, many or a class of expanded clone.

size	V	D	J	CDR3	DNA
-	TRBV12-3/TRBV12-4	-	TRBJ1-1	CASTLGRGYTEAFF	TGTGCCAGCACCCTGGGTAGGGGTTACACTGAAGCTTTCTTT
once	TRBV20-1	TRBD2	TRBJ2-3	CSARDLVAGVRSDTQYF	TGCAGTGCTAGAGATCTGGTAGCGGGAGTTAGATCAGATACGCAGTATTTT
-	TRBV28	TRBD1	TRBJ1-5	CASRGQGINQPQHF	TGTGCCAGCAGGGGACAGGGGATCAATCAGCCCCAGCATTTT
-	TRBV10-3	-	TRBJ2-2	CAINSNTGELFF	TGTGCCATCAACTCAAACACCGGGGAGCTGTTTTTT
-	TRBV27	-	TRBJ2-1	CASSLGVRRSYNEQFF	TGTGCCAGCAGTTTAGGGGTCCGACGGTCCTACAATGAGCAGTTCTTC
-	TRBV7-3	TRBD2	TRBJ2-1	CASSLTGSGGAYNEQFF	TGTGCCAGCAGCTTAACGGGTAGCGGGGGGGCCTACAATGAGCAGTTCTTC
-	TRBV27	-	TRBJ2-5	CASSLVWGIQETQYF	TGTGCCAGCAGTTTAGTCTGGGGGATCCAAGAGACCCAGTACTTC
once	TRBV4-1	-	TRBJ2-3	CASSQTYADTQYF	TGCGCCAGCAGCCAAACCTACGCAGATACGCAGTATTTT
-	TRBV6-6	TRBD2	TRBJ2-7	CASSPYTSGRISYEQYF	TGTGCCAGCAGTCCCTATACTAGCGGGAGGATTTCCTACGAGCAGTACTTC
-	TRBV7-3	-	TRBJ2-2	CASSSQGITGELFF	TGTGCCAGCAGCTCGCAGGGGATCACCGGGGAGCTGTTTTTT
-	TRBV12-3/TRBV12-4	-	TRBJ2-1	CASSSVGTAQFF	TGTGCCAGCAGTTCCGTCGGGACTGCCCAGTTCTTC
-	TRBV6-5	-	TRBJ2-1	CASTTGGLYNEQFF	TGTGCCAGCACGACTGGGGGGCTTTACAATGAGCAGTTCTTC
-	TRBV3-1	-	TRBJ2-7	CASSRRHGAYEQYF	TGTGCCAGCAGCCGCCGTCATGGAGCCTACGAGCAGTACTTC
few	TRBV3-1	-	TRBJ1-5	CASSQGPRGFQPQHF	TGTGCCAGCAGCCAAGGTCCTCGGGGTTTCCAGCCCCAGCATTTT
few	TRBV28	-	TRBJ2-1	CASSFVAPPEQFF	TGTGCCAGCAGTTTCGTAGCACCCCCCGAGCAGTTCTTC
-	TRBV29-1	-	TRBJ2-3	CSVDEGPDTQYF	TGCAGCGTTGATGAGGGTCCGGATACGCAGTATTTT
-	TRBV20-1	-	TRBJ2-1	CSAEARSSYNEQFF	TGCAGTGCTGAGGCCCGGAGCTCCTACAATGAGCAGTTCTTC
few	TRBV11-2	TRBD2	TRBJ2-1	CASNGDGRYNEQFF	TGTGCCAGCAACGGTGACGGGAGGTACAATGAGCAGTTCTTC
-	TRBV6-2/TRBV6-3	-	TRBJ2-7	CASREAGGYEQYF	TGTGCCAGCAGAGAAGCAGGAGGGTACGAGCAGTACTTC
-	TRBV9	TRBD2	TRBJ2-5	CASSVGLAGALEETQYF	TGTGCCAGCAGCGTAGGTCTAGCGGGGGCCTTAGAAGAGACCCAGTACTTC
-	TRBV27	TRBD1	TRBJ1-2	CASSLNRGQGGYTF	TGTGCCAGCAGTCTTAACAGGGGGCAAGGGGGCTACACCTTC
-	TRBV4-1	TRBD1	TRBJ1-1	CASSQAQGQMTEAFF	TGCGCCAGCAGCCAAGCGCAGGGACAGATGACTGAAGCTTTCTTT
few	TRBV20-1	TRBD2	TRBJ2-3	CSADKAGGPADTQYF	TGCAGTGCTGATAAAGCGGGGGGGCCCGCAGATACGCAGTATTTT
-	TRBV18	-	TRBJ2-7	CASSPSKVGEQYF	TGTGCCAGCTCACCATCGAAGGTCGGCGAGCAGTACTTC
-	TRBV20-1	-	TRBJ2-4	CSAVGTPGNIQYF	TGCAGTGCTGTGGGGACACCGGGAAACATTCAGTACTTC
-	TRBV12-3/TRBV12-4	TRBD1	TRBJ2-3	CASSLEDRGDTDTQYF	TGTGCCAGCAGTTTAGAAGACAGGGGGGACACAGATACGCAGTATTTT
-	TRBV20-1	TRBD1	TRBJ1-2	CSAPTYRDSNNRKRGYTF	TGCAGTGCGCCTACCTACCGGGACAGTAATAATAGGAAAAGAGGCTACACCTTC
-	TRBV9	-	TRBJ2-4	CASSGRTENIQYF	TGTGCCAGCAGCGGCCGGACAGAAAACATTCAGTACTTC
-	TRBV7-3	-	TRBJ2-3	CASSEQGPGTDTQYF	TGTGCCAGCAGCGAACAGGGCCCAGGCACAGATACGCAGTATTTT
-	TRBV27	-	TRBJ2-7	CASSFGRTYEQYF	TGTGCCAGCAGTTTCGGGCGGACCTACGAGCAGTACTTC
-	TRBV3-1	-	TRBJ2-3	CTSSRRRVADTQYF	TGTACCAGCAGCCGCCGAAGGGTCGCAGATACGCAGTATTTT
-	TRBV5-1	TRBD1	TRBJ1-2	CASSTGQNLNYGYTF	TGCGCCAGCAGCACGGGACAGAACCTTAACTATGGCTACACCTTC
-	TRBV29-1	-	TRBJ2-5	CSVEFGETQYF	TGCAGCGTTGAATTCGGGGAGACCCAGTACTTC
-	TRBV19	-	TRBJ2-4	CASSIGEGPKNIQYF	TGTGCCAGTAGTATAGGGGAAGGGCCTAAAAACATTCAGTACTTC
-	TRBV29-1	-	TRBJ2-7	CSVEKRTDTYEQYF	TGCAGCGTTGAAAAAAGGACAGATACCTACGAGCAGTACTTC
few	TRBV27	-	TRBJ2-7	CASSLVPFYEQYF	TGTGCCAGCAGTTTAGTCCCCTTCTACGAGCAGTACTTC
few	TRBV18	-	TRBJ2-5	CASSPQGQYQETQYF	TGTGCCAGCTCACCTCAAGGACAGTACCAAGAGACCCAGTACTTC
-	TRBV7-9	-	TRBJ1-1	CASSLNPTNTEAFF	TGTGCCAGCAGCTTAAACCCAACCAACACTGAAGCTTTCTTT
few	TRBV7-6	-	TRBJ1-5	CASSLMAGDQPQHF	TGTGCCAGCAGCTTAATGGCAGGGGACCAGCCCCAGCATTTT
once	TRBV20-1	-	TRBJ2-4	CSARGASRVKYF	TGCAGTGCTAGAGGAGCATCTAGGGTTAAGTACTTC
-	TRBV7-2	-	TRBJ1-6	CASSLAGTPDNSPLHF	TGTGCCAGCAGCTTAGCGGGGACACCAGATAATTCACCCCTCCACTTT
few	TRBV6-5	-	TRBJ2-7	CASSKGGAYEQYF	TGTGCCAGCAGTAAGGGAGGAGCCTACGAGCAGTACTTC
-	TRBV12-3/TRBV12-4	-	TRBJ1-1	CAVVEQIRTEAFF	TGTGCCGTCGTTGAGCAGATCCGCACTGAAGCTTTCTTT
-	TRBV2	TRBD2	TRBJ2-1	CASSEAPQMELAGATRVQFF	TGTGCCAGCAGTGAAGCGCCCCAAATGGAACTAGCGGGGGCCACCCGGGTGCAGTTCTTC
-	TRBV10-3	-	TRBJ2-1	CAISAGAGSYNEQFF	TGTGCCATCAGTGCCGGGGCAGGAAGCTACAATGAGCAGTTCTTC
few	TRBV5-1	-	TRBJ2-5	CASSKGLQETQYF	TGCGCCAGCAGCAAGGGACTCCAAGAGACCCAGTACTTC
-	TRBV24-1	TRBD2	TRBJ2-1	CATSDRGTSGVEQFF	TGTGCCACCAGTGACCGAGGGACTAGCGGGGTTGAGCAGTTCTTC
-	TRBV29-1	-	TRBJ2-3	CSVLAGSTDTQYF	TGCAGCGTTCTGGCGGGGAGCACAGATACGCAGTATTTT
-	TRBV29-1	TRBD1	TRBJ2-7	CSGEEAGGGEQYF	TGCAGCGGGGAAGAGGCAGGGGGCGGCGAGCAGTACTTC
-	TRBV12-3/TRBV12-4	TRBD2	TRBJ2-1	CASIPSGIVYNEQFF	TGTGCCAGCATTCCTAGCGGGATAGTCTACAATGAGCAGTTCTTC